What follows are 14 T cell receptor beta chains derived from one specimen sequenced in a study of cytomegalovirus exposure and HLA in healthy donors. Primers: 60 Vbeta forward and 13 Jbeta reverse. Sequencing was performed with immunoSEQ multiplex PCR; in TCRdb, only in-frame clones are kept and a portion is missing. The profile shows 200,000 or so clones, 81% of them singletons. The sequenced sample consisted of PBMCs. Receptors were obtained from a woman between 18 and 30 years old in good health and CMV-seropositive.

The chain recombines TRBV25-1 with TRBJ1-5, with D maybe TRBD1 (5 bases). The V and J ends lost 5 bases and 2 bases respectively, with 7 bases between them. The CDR3 contains 13 residues. Germline CDR1 reads MGHDK; CDR2 reads SYGVNS. CDR3 sequence reads: CASSQGGNQPQHF. The CDR3 region has the DNA TGTGCCAGCAGTCAGGGTGGCAATCAGCCCCAGCATTTT.

This chain uses TRBV4-1 with TRBJ1-5; TRBD1 matches at 8 bases. The J segment lost 7 bases and the V segment lost 6 bases, leaving 8 bases of the junction unmatched. There are 14 residues in the CDR3. Germline V lookup: CDR1 MGHRA, CDR2 YSYEKL. The CDR3 coding sequence is TGCGCCAGCAGTCACGGACAGGGAAGGCAGCCCCAGCATTTT. Encoded protein: CASSHGQGRQPQHF.

The CDR3 loop reads CASSFRSDYYEQYF. In nucleotides, the CDR3 is TGTGCCAGCAGCTTCCGCTCCGACTACTACGAGCAGTACTTC. The chain uses TRBV7-2 and TRBJ2-7, with D maybe TRBD2 (5 bases). Germline V gene lookup returns CDR1 SGHTA and CDR2 FQGNSA. The CDR3 extends over 14 amino acids. Trimming removed 3 bases at V and 3 bases at J, with 12 bases between.

V gene TRBV9 combines with J gene TRBJ2-2, with a weak D call TRBD1 (6 bases). CDR3 length equals 16 residues. Trimming took 3 bases from V and 1 from J, leaving 13 bases between them. CDR1 SGDLS and CDR2 YYNGEE come from the germline V gene. The DNA for the CDR3 is TGTGCCAGCAGCGCACACAGGGTGGGGAACACCGGGGAGCTGTTTTTT. Its protein product is CASSAHRVGNTGELFF.

This chain uses TRBV9 with TRBJ2-5; TRBD2 matches at 9 bases. The DNA end is more similar to TRBJ2-7, so the J call may be wrong. The CDR3 contains 15 residues. The V gene's germline CDR1 is SGDLS and CDR2 YYNGEE. The CDR3 sequence: CASSVGGGAFHEQYF. CDR3 sequence (DNA): TGTGCCAGCAGCGTAGGCGGGGGGGCCTTCCACGAGCAGTACTTC.

This chain links TRBV5-1 with TRBJ1-4, with D hard to call. The germline V gene encodes CDR1 SGHRS and CDR2 YFSETQ. CDR3 length: 14 amino acids. Deletions cut 1 base from V and 7 bases from J, with 11 bases between. This CDR3 is CASSLWKGGEKLFF. The CDR3 nucleotides are TGCGCCAGCAGCTTGTGGAAAGGAGGTGAAAAACTGTTTTTT.

The V and J genes are TRBV9 and TRBJ2-3; TRBD2 matches 9 bases. CDR1 is SGDLS and CDR2 is YYNGEE in the germline V gene. The CDR3 sequence is 15 residues long. Losses at the gene ends were 3 bases for V and 5 bases for J; bases not matched to a gene: 7. The CDR3: CASSDGTSLGDTQYF. The CDR3 DNA reads as TGTGCCAGCAGCGACGGGACTAGCCTCGGAGATACGCAGTATTTT.

This clone came up a few times. The chain links TRBV25-1 to TRBJ2-5, with 7 positions matching TRBD1. The V gene end was trimmed by 7 bases and the J gene end by 1 base; junction bases not matched to a gene: 9. Germline V CDR1 and CDR2: MGHDK, SYGVNS. The CDR3 has 15 residues. The chain's CDR3 is CASKRATGTQETQYF. The CDR3 nucleotides are TGTGCCAGCAAAAGGGCGACAGGGACCCAAGAGACCCAGTACTTC.

The chain is built from TRBV2 and TRBJ2-1; D perhaps matches TRBD1 (5 bases). The germline V gene encodes CDR1 SNHLY and CDR2 FYNNEI. With 3 bases removed from V and 5 bases from J, the gap between germline ends came to 14 bases. The CDR3 consists of 15 residues. The DNA of the CDR3 is TGTGCCAGCAGTGACCCAGGGTGGGTCCACAATGAGCAGTTCTTC. Amino acid sequence: CASSDPGWVHNEQFF.

The genes are TRBV9 and TRBJ2-1; 8 nucleotides align to TRBD1. The CDR3 consists of 16 residues. Germline CDR1 SGDLS, CDR2 YYNGEE. Unmatched junction bases numbered 15, after V lost 4 bases and J lost 9 bases. CDR3 sequence reads: CASSRGGTGPLGEQFF. In nucleotides, the CDR3 is TGTGCCAGCAGCCGAGGAGGGACAGGTCCTTTGGGTGAGCAGTTCTTC.

This chain uses TRBV5-1 with TRBJ2-7; D might be TRBD1 (7 bases). The CDR3 loop spans 16 amino acids. Trimming left V 0 bases short and J 6 bases short, with 19 bases between. The germline V gene encodes CDR1 SGHRS and CDR2 YFSETQ. The CDR3 DNA reads TGCGCCAGCAGCTTGGTAGCGGACAGGCGATGGTCCGAGCAGTACTTC. Protein: CASSLVADRRWSEQYF.

V usage is TRBV6-1 and J usage is TRBJ1-6; 11 bases map to TRBD1. Germline CDR1 and CDR2: MNHNS and SASEGT. V lost 7 bases to trimming and J lost 10 bases; unmatched junction nucleotides: 6. There are 14 residues in the CDR3. The CDR3 nucleotides read TGTGCCAGCATCCGGGACAGGGGGGAATCACCCCTCCACTTT. This gives the protein CASIRDRGESPLHF.

The rearrangement joins TRBV9 to TRBJ1-2, with a tentative D call TRBD1 (5 bases). The CDR3 has 15 residues. The germline gives CDR1 SGDLS, CDR2 YYNGEE. Trimming left V 4 bases short and J 4 bases short, with 17 bases between. The CDR3 bases are TGTGCCAGCAGCCCTAACCATGGAGGGGCCTATGGCTACACCTTC. Translating gives CASSPNHGGAYGYTF. Using reference TRBV9 and TRBJ1-2 for the parts outside the CDR3, the full variable domain is DSGVTQTPKHLITATGQRVTLRCSPRSGDLSVYWYQQSLDQGLQFLIQYYNGEERAKGNILERFSAQQFPDLHSELNLSSLELGDSALYFCASSPNHGGAYGYTFGSGTRLTVV.

CDR3 nucleotide sequence: TGTGCCAGCAGCCCCCGCGGGCGTTCTGAAGCTTTCTTT. Its protein is CASSPRGRSEAFF. The chain carries TRBV9 and TRBJ1-1; D not resolved. This CDR3 has 13 amino acids. The germline V and J ends were trimmed by 4 bases and 6 bases, with 13 bases remaining between them. Germline V gene lookup returns CDR1 SGDLS and CDR2 YYNGEE.